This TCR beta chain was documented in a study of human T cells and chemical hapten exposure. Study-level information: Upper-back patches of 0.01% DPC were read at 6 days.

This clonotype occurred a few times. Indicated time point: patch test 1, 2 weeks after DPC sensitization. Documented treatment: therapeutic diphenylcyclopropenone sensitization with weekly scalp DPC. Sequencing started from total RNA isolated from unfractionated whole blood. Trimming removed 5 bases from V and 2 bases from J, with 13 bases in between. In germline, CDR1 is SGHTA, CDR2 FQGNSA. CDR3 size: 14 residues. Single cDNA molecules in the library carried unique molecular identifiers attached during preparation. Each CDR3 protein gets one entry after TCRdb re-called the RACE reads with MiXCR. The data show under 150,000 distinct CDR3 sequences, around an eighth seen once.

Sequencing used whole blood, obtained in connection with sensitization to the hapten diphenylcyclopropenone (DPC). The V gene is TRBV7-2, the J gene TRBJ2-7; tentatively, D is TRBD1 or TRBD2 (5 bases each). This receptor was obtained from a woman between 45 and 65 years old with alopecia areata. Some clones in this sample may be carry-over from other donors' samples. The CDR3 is CASSPKPGPYEQYF. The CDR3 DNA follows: TGTGCCAGCAGCCCTAAACCGGGGCCCTACGAGCAGTACTTC.